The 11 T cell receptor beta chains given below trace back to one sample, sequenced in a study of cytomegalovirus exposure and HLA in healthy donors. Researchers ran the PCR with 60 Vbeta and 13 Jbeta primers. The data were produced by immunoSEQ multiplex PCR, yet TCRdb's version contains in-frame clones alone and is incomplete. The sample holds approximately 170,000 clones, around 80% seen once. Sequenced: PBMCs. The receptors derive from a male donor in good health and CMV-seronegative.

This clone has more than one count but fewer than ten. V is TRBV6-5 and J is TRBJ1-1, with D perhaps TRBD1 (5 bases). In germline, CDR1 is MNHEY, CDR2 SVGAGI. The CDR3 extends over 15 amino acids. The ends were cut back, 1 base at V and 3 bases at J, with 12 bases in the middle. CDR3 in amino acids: CASSYWRGGDTEAFF. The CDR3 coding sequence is TGTGCCAGCAGTTACTGGCGGGGAGGGGACACTGAAGCTTTCTTT.

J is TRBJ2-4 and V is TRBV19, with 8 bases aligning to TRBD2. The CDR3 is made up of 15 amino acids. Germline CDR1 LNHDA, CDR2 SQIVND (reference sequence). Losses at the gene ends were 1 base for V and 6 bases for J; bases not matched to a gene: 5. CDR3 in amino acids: CASSIGPGGLNIQYF. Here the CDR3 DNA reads TGTGCCAGTAGTATAGGGCCGGGAGGGCTAAACATTCAGTACTTC. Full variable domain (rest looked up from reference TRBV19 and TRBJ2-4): DGGITQSPKYLFRKEGQNVTLSCEQNLNHDAMYWYRQDPGQGLRLIYYSQIVNDFQKGDIAEGYSVSREKKESFPLTVTSAQKNPTAFYLCASSIGPGGLNIQYFGAGTRLSVL.

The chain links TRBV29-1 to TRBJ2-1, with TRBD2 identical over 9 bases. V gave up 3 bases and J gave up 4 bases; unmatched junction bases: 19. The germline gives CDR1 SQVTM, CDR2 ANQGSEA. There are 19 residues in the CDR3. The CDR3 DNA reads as TGCAGCGTTGACGGGGGAGGTAGCGGGAGAGTAAGAAATTACAATGAGCAGTTCTTC. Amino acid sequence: CSVDGGGSGRVRNYNEQFF.

In DNA form, the CDR3 reads TGCAGCGTTGAAGGGACTAGCGGGAGGACCGGGGGCTCCTACGAGCAGTACTTC. Translation gives CSVEGTSGRTGGSYEQYF. The V gene is TRBV29-1, the J gene TRBJ2-7; 14 bases line up with TRBD2. After removal of 1 base from V and 0 bases from J, the junction contained 8 bases not matched to a gene. This CDR3 has 18 residues. In germline, CDR1 is SQVTM, CDR2 ANQGSEA.

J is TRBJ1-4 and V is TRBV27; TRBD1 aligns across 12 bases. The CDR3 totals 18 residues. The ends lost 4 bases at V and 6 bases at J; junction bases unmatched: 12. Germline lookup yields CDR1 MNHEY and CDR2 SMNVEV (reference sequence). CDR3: CASSSPSGTGGKDEKLFF. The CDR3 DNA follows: TGTGCCAGCAGTTCCCCTTCCGGGACAGGGGGCAAGGATGAAAAACTGTTTTTT. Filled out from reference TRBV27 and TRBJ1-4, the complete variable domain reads EAQVTQNPRYLITVTGKKLTVTCSQNMNHEYMSWYRQDPGLGLRQIYYSMNVEVTDKGDVPEGYKVSRKEKRNFPLILESPSPNQTSLYFCASSSPSGTGGKDEKLFFGSGTQLSVL.

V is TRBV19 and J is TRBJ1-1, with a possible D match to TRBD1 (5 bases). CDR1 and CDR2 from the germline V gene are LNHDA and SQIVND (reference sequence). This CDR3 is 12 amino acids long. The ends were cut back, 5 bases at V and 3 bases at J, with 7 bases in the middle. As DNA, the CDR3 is TGTGCCAGTAGTGGCAGGGACACTGAAGCTTTCTTT. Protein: CASSGRDTEAFF.

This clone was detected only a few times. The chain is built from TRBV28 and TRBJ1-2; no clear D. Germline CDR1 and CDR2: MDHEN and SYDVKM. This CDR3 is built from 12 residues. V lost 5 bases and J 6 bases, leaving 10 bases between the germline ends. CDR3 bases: TGTGCCAGCAGTCCGCTTACTGATGGCTACACCTTC. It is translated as CASSPLTDGYTF.

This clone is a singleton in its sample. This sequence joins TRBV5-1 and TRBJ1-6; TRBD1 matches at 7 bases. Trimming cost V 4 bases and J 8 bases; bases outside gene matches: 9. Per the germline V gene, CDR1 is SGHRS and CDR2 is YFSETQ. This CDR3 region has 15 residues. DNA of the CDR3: TGCGCCAGCAGCATCACACAGGGGACCCATTCACCCCTCCACTTT. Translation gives CASSITQGTHSPLHF.

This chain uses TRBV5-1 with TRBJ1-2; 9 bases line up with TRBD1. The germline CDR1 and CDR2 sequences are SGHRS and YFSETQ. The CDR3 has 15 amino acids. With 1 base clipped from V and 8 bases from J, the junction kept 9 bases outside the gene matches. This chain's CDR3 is CASSLLSGQGEGYTF. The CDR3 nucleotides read TGCGCCAGCAGCTTGTTGTCGGGACAGGGCGAAGGCTACACCTTC.

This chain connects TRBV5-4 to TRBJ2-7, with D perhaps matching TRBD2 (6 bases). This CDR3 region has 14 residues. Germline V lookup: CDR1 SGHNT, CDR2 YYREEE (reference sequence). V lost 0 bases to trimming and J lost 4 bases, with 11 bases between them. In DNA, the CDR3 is TGTGCCAGCAGCTTGGGTAGCGGTACTTACGAGCAGTACTTC. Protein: CASSLGSGTYEQYF.

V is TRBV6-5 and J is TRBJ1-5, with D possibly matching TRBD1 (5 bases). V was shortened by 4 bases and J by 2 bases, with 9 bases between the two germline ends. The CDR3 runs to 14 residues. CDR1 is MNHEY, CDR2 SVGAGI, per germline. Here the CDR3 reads CASSSGAGNQPQHF. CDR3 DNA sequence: TGTGCCAGCAGTTCTGGGGCGGGCAATCAGCCCCAGCATTTT.